This is a list of T cell receptor beta chains from one sample in a study of blood T cell repertoires in COVID-19. Using immunoSEQ multiplex PCR, the repertoire was profiled, and TCRdb retains in-frame clones only, with some absent. The data show approximately 280,000 clones, around 85% seen once. The sample taken for sequencing was peripheral blood. The receptor source for this set is a man between 50 and 59 years old with active or convalescent COVID-19. The CDR3 runs from the conserved cysteine through the conserved F or W. Fields, in order: V gene, clone size, J gene, D gene, CDR3 DNA, CDR3 protein. The D gene is left open where the match is weak. The size field is filled for only some rows; it gives once, few, many or a size class.

TRBV11-2	.	TRBJ2-1	TRBD2	TGTGCCAGCAGCTTAGAGGGACTAGCGGCTTACAATGAGCAGTTCTTC	CASSLEGLAAYNEQFF
TRBV29-1	.	TRBJ2-3	.	TGCAGCGTTGATAAAGTTGGACAGCCAACCACAGATACGCAGTATTTT	CSVDKVGQPTTDTQYF
TRBV5-1	.	TRBJ2-2	.	TGCGCCAGCAGCTCCTACCTAAACACCGGGGAGCTGTTTTTT	CASSSYLNTGELFF
TRBV27	.	TRBJ2-7	.	TGTGCCAGCAGGGACGGCGGGTTGAGGGAGCAGTACTTC	CASRDGGLREQYF
TRBV7-2	few	TRBJ1-5	.	TGTGCCAGCAGCTTAACAGACTATAGCAATCAGCCCCAGCATTTT	CASSLTDYSNQPQHF
TRBV5-1	.	TRBJ1-5	TRBD1	TGCGCCAGCAGCCCGACAGGGGCTAAGTGGCCCCAGCATTTT	CASSPTGAKWPQHF
TRBV3-1/TRBV3-2	.	TRBJ1-5	.	TGTGCCAGCAGCCAAACGGGCAGGGGCGGAGGATATAGCAATCAGCCCCAGCATTTT	CASSQTGRGGGYSNQPQHF
TRBV4-2	.	TRBJ1-6	.	TGTGCCAGCAGCCCTACGAAGGGAGGTTCCGGCTATTCACCCCTCCACTTT	CASSPTKGGSGYSPLHF
TRBV5-8	.	TRBJ2-5	TRBD1	TGTGCCAGCAGCGTGGGTACAGGGGGCCAAGAGACCCAGTACTTC	CASSVGTGGQETQYF
TRBV14	.	TRBJ2-3	.	TGTGCCAGCAGCCTATCGGCAGGGCGGACAGATACGCAGTATTTT	CASSLSAGRTDTQYF
TRBV12-5	.	TRBJ1-1	.	TGTGCTAGTGGTTACGGGGGCACTGAAGCTTTCTTT	CASGYGGTEAFF
TRBV15	.	TRBJ1-5	.	TGTGCCACCAGCAGACTTCTAGGTGGCAATCAGCCCCAGCATTTT	CATSRLLGGNQPQHF
TRBV27	.	TRBJ2-6	.	TGTGCCAGCAGGGACTTCTCTGGGGCCAACGTCCTGACTTTC	CASRDFSGANVLTF
TRBV19	.	TRBJ1-2	.	TGTGCCAGCGGGAACAGGGTCCGCTATGGCTACACCTTC	CASGNRVRYGYTF
TRBV2	.	TRBJ2-3	.	TGTGCCAGCAGTCCCAGACGAGGGAGCACAGATACGCAGTATTTT	CASSPRRGSTDTQYF
TRBV3-1/TRBV3-2	.	TRBJ1-2	TRBD1	TGTGCCAGCAGCCCCAGCCAGGGGGCTAACTATGGCTACACCTTC	CASSPSQGANYGYTF
TRBV30	.	TRBJ1-3	.	TGTGCCTGGGCGGGGGATGGAAACACCATATATTTT	CAWAGDGNTIYF
TRBV3-1/TRBV3-2	.	TRBJ2-1	TRBD2	TGTGCCAGCAGCCCGCTAGCGGGAGGCAACAATGAGCAGTTCTTC	CASSPLAGGNNEQFF
TRBV5-1	.	TRBJ1-1	.	TGCGCCAGCAGCCCCCTTCGGGGGGACACTGAAGCTTTCTTT	CASSPLRGDTEAFF
TRBV11-3	.	TRBJ2-1	.	TGTGCCAGCAGCCTCAGCGGTTCCTCCTACAATGAGCAGTTCTTC	CASSLSGSSYNEQFF
TRBV5-1	.	TRBJ2-1	TRBD2	TGCGCCAGCAGCTTGCGACTAGCGGACTACAATGAGCAGTTCTTC	CASSLRLADYNEQFF
TRBV27	few	TRBJ1-2	TRBD1	TGTGCCAGCACTACAGGGGGCCTTCAAGGCTACACCTTC	CASTTGGLQGYTF
TRBV20-1	few	TRBJ2-1	.	TGCAGTGCTAGTGCGCGGGATGAGCAGTTCTTC	CSASARDEQFF
TRBV19	.	TRBJ2-5	.	TGTGCCAGTAGTATAAGGCCCGGGGAGACCCAGTACTTC	CASSIRPGETQYF
TRBV7-8	.	TRBJ1-2	TRBD1	TGTGCCAGCAGGCTAAAAGACAGGGCAAGCTACACCTTC	CASRLKDRASYTF
TRBV28	.	TRBJ2-3	TRBD2	TGTGCCAGCAGTACACTCACGCGACTAGCGGGAGCCCGCACAGATACGCAGTATTTT	CASSTLTRLAGARTDTQYF
TRBV9	once	TRBJ2-4	TRBD1	TGTGCCAGCAGCGTAGGTAGAGGGGGCGAAGCCAAAAACATTCAGTACTTC	CASSVGRGGEAKNIQYF
TRBV18	.	TRBJ1-1	.	TGTGCCAGCAAAAGCACAATCCTTCAGGACAGTGAAGCTTTCTTT	CASKSTILQDSEAFF
TRBV5-5	.	TRBJ2-1	.	TGTGCCAGCAGCCCCTTCCGCGATGAGCAGTTCTTC	CASSPFRDEQFF
TRBV25-1	.	TRBJ2-1	TRBD1	TGTGCCAGCAGAGAGGACAGGGGAAGCTCCTACAATGAGCAGTTCTTC	CASREDRGSSYNEQFF
TRBV6-5	.	TRBJ1-5	.	TGTGCCAGCAGTTCCCCGGGGGGGCAGGTCAATCAGCCCCAGCATTTT	CASSSPGGQVNQPQHF
TRBV27	.	TRBJ2-7	.	TGTGCCAGCATGGGCGGAGGCTCCTACGAGCAGTACTTC	CASMGGGSYEQYF
TRBV7-2	.	TRBJ2-7	.	TGTGCCAGCAGCTTTTTAAGGGGAAGCTCCTACGAGCAGTACTTC	CASSFLRGSSYEQYF
TRBV9	.	TRBJ2-1	.	TGTGCCAGCAGCGTAGGACCCGGAGAGACGGGAAATGAGCAGTTCTTC	CASSVGPGETGNEQFF
TRBV28	.	TRBJ2-7	TRBD2	TGTGCCAGCAGATGGAGGGCTAGCGGCTACGAGCAGTACTTC	CASRWRASGYEQYF
TRBV27	.	TRBJ1-6	.	TGTGCCAGCAGTTCCGGGGGGGGCGGATATAATTCACCCCTCCACTTT	CASSSGGGGYNSPLHF
TRBV5-5	.	TRBJ1-3	.	TGTGCCAGCAGCTCAAGGGGGGGCTCTGGAAACACCATATATTTT	CASSSRGGSGNTIYF
TRBV6-1	.	TRBJ2-6	.	TGTGCCAGCAGTGACAGGTTAGACTCTGGGGCCAACGTCCTGACTTTC	CASSDRLDSGANVLTF
TRBV5-5	.	TRBJ1-5	TRBD1	TGTGCCAGCAGCCCAGGGACAGGGGCAGATCAGCCCCAGCATTTT	CASSPGTGADQPQHF
TRBV3-1/TRBV3-2	.	TRBJ2-1	TRBD2	TGTGCCAGCAGCCGGGCGGGAGTTTTCAATGAGCAGTTCTTC	CASSRAGVFNEQFF
TRBV29-1	few	TRBJ2-5	.	TGCAGCGTTGTAGGGACTTCAGTGTCAGAGACCCAGTACTTC	CSVVGTSVSETQYF
TRBV29-1	.	TRBJ2-2	TRBD1	TGCAGCGTCCAGGGGGCAGTCGGGGAGCTGTTTTTT	CSVQGAVGELFF
TRBV6-5	.	TRBJ1-3	.	TGTGCCAGCAGGGGAGGGGGGGTAGGAAACACCATATATTTT	CASRGGGVGNTIYF
TRBV11-2	.	TRBJ2-7	.	TGTGCCAGCAGCCCTACCAGGGATCACTACGAGCAGTACTTC	CASSPTRDHYEQYF
TRBV4-3	.	TRBJ2-5	TRBD2	TGCGCCAGCAGCCAAGTCCTAGCGGGAGCCGCGGAGACCCAGTACTTC	CASSQVLAGAAETQYF
TRBV27	.	TRBJ2-7	TRBD1	TGTGCCAGCAAAACCGGGACAGGGGCCTACGAGCAGTACTTC	CASKTGTGAYEQYF